Following are 18 T cell receptor beta chains from one sample sequenced in a study of blood T cell repertoires in COVID-19. Method: immunoSEQ multiplex PCR; TCRdb's copy keeps in-frame clones and lacks some. Counted here are a few hundred thousand clones, roughly 90% occurring once; the ten biggest clones make up 5.5% to 8%. The source material was peripheral blood. These receptors came from a man aged 60-69 years with acute or convalescent COVID-19.

The chain employs TRBV2 and TRBJ1-4; D perhaps matches TRBD1 (6 bases). The CDR3 sequence is 13 residues long. The V gene lost 11 bases and the J gene lost 3 bases, with 13 bases spanning the gap. Looked up from germline, CDR1 is SNHLY and CDR2 is FYNNEI. CDR3 loop: CASRTDANEKLFF. The CDR3, as DNA: TGTGCCTCCAGGACAGACGCTAATGAAAAACTGTTTTTT.

Here the CDR3 DNA reads TGTGCCAGCAGCCACAGGGACAGACTCCAAGAGACCCAGTACTTC. Protein product: CASSHRDRLQETQYF. The chain carries TRBV5-5 and TRBJ2-5, with 7 bases identical to TRBD1. Trimming cost V 4 bases and J 1 base; bases outside gene matches: 7. Germline CDR1 reads SGHKS; CDR2 reads YYEKEE (reference sequence). This CDR3 has 15 amino acids.

The rearrangement links TRBV5-5 to TRBJ1-5; perhaps TRBD1 as D (6 bases). Trimming took 2 bases from V and 0 from J, leaving 9 bases between them. This CDR3 has 15 amino acids. Germline V gene data show CDR1 as SGHKS and CDR2 as YYEKEE (reference sequence). This CDR3 reads CASSFRDNSNQPQHF. The CDR3, as DNA: TGTGCCAGCAGCTTCCGGGACAATAGCAATCAGCCCCAGCATTTT.

The chain couples TRBV19 to TRBJ2-7; possible D gene TRBD1, 6 bases. This CDR3 region has 15 residues. The ends were cut back, 2 bases at V and 4 bases at J, with 15 bases in the middle. Germline V gene sequence: CDR1 LNHDA, CDR2 SQIVND (reference sequence). CDR3 nucleotide sequence: TGTGCCAGTAGTATATCCGGGCAGGGGCTGTACGAGCAGTACTTC. As protein: CASSISGQGLYEQYF.

The rearrangement joins TRBV7-3 to TRBJ2-5; D ambiguous. The CDR3 totals 13 residues. The V end lost 0 bases, the J end lost 1 base, and 3 bases lay between the germline ends. From germline, CDR1 is SGHTA and CDR2 FQGTGA. The CDR3 sequence: CASSLTAQETQYF. The CDR3 DNA reads TGTGCCAGCAGCTTAACGGCCCAAGAGACCCAGTACTTC.

The chain is built from TRBV7-6 and TRBJ1-6; 9 bases line up with TRBD1. Trimming took 5 bases from V and 7 from J; bases not matched to a gene: 12. Germline loops: CDR1 SGHVS, CDR2 FNYEAQ. The CDR3 sequence is 17 residues long. The CDR3 loop is CASSLTGGNGGNSPLHF. Written as DNA, the CDR3 is TGTGCCAGCAGCCTTACAGGGGGCAATGGTGGAAATTCACCCCTCCACTTT.

This clone was counted between two and nine times. The chain joins TRBV9 to TRBJ2-2; D unclear. CDR1 is SGDLS, CDR2 YYNGEE, per germline. CDR3 length equals 14 residues. Trimming left V 4 bases short and J 1 base short, with 8 bases between. CDR3 DNA sequence: TGTGCCAGCAGCCCCAAACAGAACACCGGGGAGCTGTTTTTT. Translated: CASSPKQNTGELFF.

The rearrangement links TRBV6-2 or TRBV6-3 to TRBJ1-5, with D possibly being TRBD1 (6 bases). This CDR3 contains 18 residues. Deletions cut 0 bases from V and 0 bases from J, with 15 bases between. CDR1 and CDR2 from the germline V gene are MNHEY and SVGEGT. This chain's CDR3 is CASSYSTQRRGSNQPQHF. Here the CDR3 DNA reads TGTGCCAGCAGTTACTCCACTCAACGCAGGGGTAGCAATCAGCCCCAGCATTTT.

The chain joins TRBV9 to TRBJ2-3; TRBD2 aligns across 13 bases. Per the germline V gene, CDR1 is SGDLS and CDR2 is YYNGEE. V was pared by 2 bases and J by 2 bases, with 8 bases of the junction left unmatched. The length of the CDR3 is 18 residues. The CDR3 region is CASSVSPGLAGNTDTQYF. The DNA of the CDR3 is TGTGCCAGCAGCGTTTCTCCGGGACTAGCGGGGAACACAGATACGCAGTATTTT.

This clone was observed a few times. The rearrangement links TRBV7-8 to TRBJ2-7; D perhaps matches TRBD1 (6 bases). The length of the CDR3 is 14 residues. Trimming stripped 7 bases from V and 2 bases from J, with 15 bases between. Germline CDR1 and CDR2: SGHVS and FQNEAQ. The CDR3 DNA reads as TGTGCCAGCACCAACCAAGGGGGACCCTACGAGCAGTACTTC. Its translation is CASTNQGGPYEQYF.

The J gene is TRBJ2-5, the V gene TRBV7-6, with a weak D call TRBD1 (6 bases). V gave up 6 bases and J gave up 5 bases, with 19 bases separating them. In germline, CDR1 is SGHVS, CDR2 FNYEAQ. CDR3 length: 15 residues. CDR3 nucleotides: TGTGCCAGCAGATCTCCCTACAGGGATAGGGAGACCCAGTACTTC. It is translated as CASRSPYRDRETQYF.

The V gene is TRBV28, the J gene TRBJ2-1, with 9 bases aligning to TRBD1. The CDR3 spans 16 residues. Germline-derived CDR1 and CDR2 are MDHEN and SYDVKM. V lost 5 bases, J lost 6 bases, and 11 bases stayed unmatched. For the CDR3, the DNA is TGTGCCAGCAGTCCAGTTGCCAGACAGGGGGGCAATGAGCAGTTCTTC. Residues: CASSPVARQGGNEQFF.

The genes are TRBV6-5 and TRBJ2-7, with TRBD2 matching over 10 bases. CDR3 length equals 15 residues. V trimming: 6 bases; J trimming: 4 bases; junction bases outside the gene matches: 9. CDR1 MNHEY and CDR2 SVGAGI come from the germline V gene. The CDR3 region has the DNA TGTGCCAGCAGCTCGGGACGGACTAGCGGTTACGAGCAGTACTTC. Its protein is CASSSGRTSGYEQYF.

The chain carries TRBV10-2 and TRBJ2-7, with a tentative D call TRBD1 (6 bases). V lost 7 bases and J lost 0, with 13 bases in between. The CDR3 spans 14 residues. CDR1 is WSHSY, CDR2 SAAADI, per germline. CDR3 amino acids: CASKGDHSSYEQYF. CDR3 nucleotide sequence: TGCGCCAGCAAGGGGGACCATAGCTCCTACGAGCAGTACTTC.

The chain has TRBV30 and TRBJ1-2; no definite D call. Trimming removed 0 bases at V and 8 bases at J, with 10 bases between. CDR1 GTSNPN and CDR2 SVGIG come from the germline V gene (reference sequence). CDR3 length: 12 amino acids. As DNA, the CDR3 is TGTGCCTGGAGTGTTCCCCTATTAGGCTACACCTTC. Its protein product is CAWSVPLLGYTF.

This chain's CDR3 is CASSPGVNTGELFF. The CDR3 region has the DNA TGTGCCAGCAGCCCCGGGGTTAACACCGGGGAGCTGTTTTTT. The chain links TRBV3-1 (or the pseudogene TRBV3-2) to TRBJ2-2; weak D call: TRBD2 (5 bases). CDR3 size: 14 residues. Germline V lookup: CDR1 LGHDT, CDR2 YNNKEL (reference sequence). Trimming pared 4 bases from V and 2 bases from J, leaving 8 bases between.

V usage is TRBV6-1 and J usage is TRBJ2-7; TRBD2 aligns across 7 bases. The germline V gene has CDR1 MNHNS and CDR2 SASEGT. This CDR3 contains 16 residues. V was pared by 2 bases and J by 6 bases, with 13 bases of the junction left unmatched. The CDR3 reads CASSELRGSVGGEQYF. CDR3 DNA sequence: TGTGCCAGCAGTGAACTACGCGGGAGCGTCGGAGGCGAGCAGTACTTC.

The V call is TRBV6-1, the J call TRBJ2-7; TRBD1 is a possible D gene (5 bases). V lost 2 bases and J 3 bases, leaving 11 bases between the germline ends. Per the germline V gene, CDR1 is MNHNS and CDR2 is SASEGT. This CDR3 has 14 amino acids. The CDR3 protein is CASSESGRVYEQYF. The CDR3 nucleotides read TGTGCCAGCAGTGAATCGGGCAGGGTCTACGAGCAGTACTTC.